These T cell receptor beta chains were read from a single sample in a study of regulatory T cells in long-lasting Graves disease. TCRdb itself ran the multiplex PCR reads through MiXCR, one entry per CDR3 protein. This table has approximately 350,000 distinct CDR3 sequences, 16% appearing once. These records were also assigned to another study, of T cells in Graves' hyperthyroidism and ophthalmopathy.

The source material was peripheral blood mononuclear cells (PBMCs), sampled at new diagnosis, from a patient treated with antithyroid drugs. These receptor sequences come from a man in his forties or fifties with Graves disease. CDR3s include the opening cysteine and the closing phenylalanine or tryptophan. D genes are given only for firm matches. Clone size is not always given. Where it is, it says once, few, many or a class for expanded clones.

J,V,D,size,CDR3,DNA
TRBJ2-1,TRBV9,TRBD1,few,CASSVGQGASYNEQFF,TGTGCCAGCAGCGTAGGACAGGGCGCTTCCTACAATGAGCAGTTCTTC
TRBJ2-3,TRBV6-2/TRBV6-3,TRBD2,many,CASSVRTSGGTDTQYF,TGTGCCAGCAGTGTCCGGACTAGCGGGGGCACAGATACGCAGTATTTT
TRBJ2-1,TRBV9,TRBD1,-,CASSVGGTDYNEQFF,TGTGCCAGCAGCGTAGGGGGGACAGATTACAATGAGCAGTTCTTC
TRBJ2-3,TRBV7-9,-,many,CASSLGLLASSTDTQYF,TGTGCCAGCAGCTTAGGTTTACTAGCCTCTAGCACAGATACGCAGTATTTT
TRBJ2-3,TRBV13,TRBD1,-,CASSPRQGTTTDTQYF,TGTGCCAGCAGCCCACGACAGGGGACAACCACAGATACGCAGTATTTT
TRBJ2-3,TRBV6-2/TRBV6-3,-,many,CATQRDSTDTQYF,TGTGCCACCCAAAGGGACTCCACAGATACGCAGTATTTT
TRBJ2-5,TRBV7-9,TRBD2,many,CASTGLAGAETQYF,TGTGCCAGCACGGGACTAGCGGGAGCGGAGACCCAGTACTTC
TRBJ2-7,TRBV18,TRBD2,few,CASSPPVREGRYF,TGTGCCAGCTCACCCCCCGTTAGGGAGGGACGGTACTTC
TRBJ2-7,TRBV30,-,-,CAWSSSSYEQYF,TGTGCCTGGAGTTCAAGCTCCTACGAGCAGTACTTC
TRBJ1-5,TRBV10-3,-,many,CAISEFLGGNQPQHF,TGTGCCATCAGTGAGTTTTTGGGAGGCAATCAGCCCCAGCATTTT
TRBJ2-7,TRBV2,TRBD1,many,CASRGDRLNYEQYF,TGTGCCAGCAGAGGGGACAGGCTAAACTACGAGCAGTACTTC
TRBJ2-3,TRBV20-1,-,few,CSATRVRADTQYF,TGCAGTGCGACTAGGGTTCGAGCCGATACGCAGTATTTT
TRBJ1-4,TRBV15,-,few,CATSRVEKLFF,TGTGCCACCAGCAGAGTAGAAAAACTGTTTTTT
TRBJ2-1,TRBV4-1,-,many,CASSQVSNEQFF,TGCGCCAGCAGCCAAGTTTCCAATGAGCAGTTCTTC
TRBJ1-1,TRBV12-3/TRBV12-4,-,-,CASSLKGSTEAFF,TGTGCCAGCAGCCTCAAGGGCAGCACTGAAGCTTTCTTT
TRBJ2-7,TRBV25-1,-,-,CASSEVLPGEYSYEQYF,TGTGCCAGCAGTGAAGTTTTGCCGGGGGAGTACTCCTACGAGCAGTACTTC
TRBJ1-5,TRBV20-1,-,few,CSAITAPAQPQHF,TGCAGTGCAATTACAGCGCCCGCTCAGCCCCAGCATTTT
TRBJ1-1,TRBV28,-,many,CASSREAAAGTEAFF,TGTGCCAGCAGCCGGGAGGCGGCGGCGGGCACTGAAGCTTTCTTT
TRBJ1-6,TRBV28,-,few,CASSPSGRYNSPLHF,TGTGCCAGCAGTCCCTCTGGACGGTATAATTCACCCCTCCACTTT
TRBJ1-2,TRBV13,-,-,CASSYRDGRANYGYTF,TGTGCCAGCAGCTACCGGGACGGAAGAGCTAACTATGGCTACACCTTC
TRBJ2-2,TRBV18,-,many,CASSPQRLGRYTGELFF,TGTGCCAGCTCACCACAGAGACTGGGGCGATACACCGGGGAGCTGTTTTTT
TRBJ1-4,TRBV2,TRBD1,many,CASRKKDRERVF,TGTGCCAGCAGGAAGAAGGACAGGGAAAGGGTTTTT
TRBJ2-7,TRBV7-9,-,many,CASSPETGIGFREQYF,TGTGCCAGCAGCCCTGAAACAGGGATTGGGTTTCGTGAGCAGTACTTC
TRBJ2-7,TRBV28,TRBD2,many,CATLGLATSGVYEQYF,TGTGCCACCCTCGGACTAGCAACCTCAGGGGTCTACGAGCAGTACTTC
TRBJ1-1,TRBV28,TRBD1,many,CASDRGRNTEAFF,TGTGCCAGTGACAGGGGGCGTAACACTGAAGCTTTCTTT
TRBJ2-7,TRBV5-1,-,-,CASSREGDQPQHFGDGTPPYEQYF,-
TRBJ2-7,TRBV12-3/TRBV12-4,-,once,CASRAGQPPYEQYF,TGTGCCAGCAGAGCGGGACAACCGCCCTACGAGCAGTACTTC
TRBJ1-3,TRBV6-1,-,many,CASSDRRNSGNTIYF,TGTGCCAGCAGTGATCGACGGAACTCTGGAAACACCATATATTTT
TRBJ2-5,TRBV20-1,-,-,CRPDADREGRETQYF,TGCAGGCCAGATGCCGACAGGGAGGGTAGGGAGACCCAGTACTTC
TRBJ2-3,TRBV28,TRBD1,many,CASSLEGAVADTQYF,TGTGCCAGCAGTTTAGAGGGGGCGGTCGCAGATACGCAGTATTTT
TRBJ2-5,TRBV11-2,-,many,CASSSGSNRETQYF,TGTGCCAGCAGCTCTGGGTCCAATCGGGAGACCCAGTACTTC
TRBJ1-2,TRBV2,-,-,CASSGGTSGYTF,TGTGCCAGCAGTGGTGGGACGAGCGGCTACACCTTC
TRBJ2-5,TRBV5-5,TRBD1,-,CASSSPGGMETQYF,TGTGCCAGCAGCTCCCCAGGGGGCATGGAGACCCAGTACTTC
TRBJ1-1,TRBV4-2,TRBD1,many,CASSQEDRHTEAFF,TGTGCCAGCAGCCAAGAGGACAGGCACACTGAAGCTTTCTTT
TRBJ2-1,TRBV4-3,-,many,CASRGELRGLNNEQFF,TGCGCCAGCAGGGGGGAGTTGCGGGGTCTGAACAATGAGCAGTTCTTC
TRBJ2-1,TRBV28,-,-,CASSFSPVPGNEQFF,TGTGCCAGCAGTTTTTCTCCCGTTCCGGGCAATGAGCAGTTCTTC
TRBJ1-6,TRBV28,TRBD1,many,CASRPNRQGLSSPLHF,TGTGCCAGCAGACCCAACCGACAGGGACTCAGTTCACCCCTCCACTTT
TRBJ1-1,TRBV6-1,TRBD1,few,CTSSTTGGYHTEAFF,TGTACCAGCAGTACGACAGGGGGCTATCACACTGAAGCTTTCTTT
TRBJ2-7,TRBV20-1,-,few,CSARIGGLGGGREQYF,TGCAGTGCTAGGATCGGAGGGTTAGGAGGTGGGCGGGAGCAGTACTTC
TRBJ2-5,TRBV7-8,-,many,CASSWTPQETQYF,TGTGCCAGCAGCTGGACGCCTCAAGAGACCCAGTACTTC
TRBJ1-1,TRBV5-1,-,few,CASNLSGMNTEAFF,TGCGCCAGCAACTTGTCTGGAATGAACACTGAAGCTTTCTTT
TRBJ2-1,TRBV9,-,-,CASSAGLF,TGTGCCAGCAGCGCCGGGCTCTTC
TRBJ2-7,TRBV9,TRBD1,many,CASSVGTGRYEQYF,TGTGCCAGCAGCGTCGGGACAGGGCGCTACGAGCAGTACTTC
TRBJ1-4,TRBV11-2,-,-,CASSSHPTNEKLFF,TGTGCCAGCAGCTCCCACCCAACTAATGAAAAACTGTTTTTT
TRBJ2-7,TRBV15,TRBD2,-,CATSRGDYPYEQYF,TGTGCCACCAGCCGTGGGGACTACCCCTACGAGCAGTACTTC
TRBJ2-1,TRBV4-3,TRBD2,many,CASSRTLGLAGGLEQFF,TGCGCCAGCAGCCGGACTTTGGGACTAGCGGGGGGGCTGGAGCAGTTCTTC
TRBJ2-7,TRBV11-3,-,many,CASSGRGGEQYF,TGTGCCAGCAGCGGCAGGGGTGGCGAGCAGTACTTC
TRBJ1-3,TRBV28,TRBD1,many,CASSPLTGGNTIYF,TGTGCCAGCAGTCCACTGACAGGGGGAAACACCATATATTTT
TRBJ1-6,TRBV20-1,-,few,CSARGVRGVRSPLHF,TGCAGTGCTAGAGGGGTGAGGGGAGTAAGATCACCCCTCCACTTT
TRBJ1-1,TRBV4-3,TRBD1,-,CASSKRGRNTEAFF,TGCGCCAGCAGTAAGAGGGGGCGTAACACTGAAGCTTTCTTT
TRBJ2-7,TRBV7-9,-,many,CASSFRVSEQYF,TGTGCCAGCAGCTTCCGTGTTTCCGAGCAGTACTTC
TRBJ2-7,TRBV5-1,-,many,CASSLDSGYEQYF,TGCGCCAGCAGCCTCGACAGCGGGTACGAGCAGTACTTC
TRBJ2-6,TRBV15,-,-,CATSRDLTRSGANVLTF,TGTGCCACCAGCAGAGATCTGACACGCTCTGGGGCCAACGTCCTGACTTTC
TRBJ1-2,TRBV6-1,TRBD1,many,CASSEAGNRGIDTF,TGTGCCAGCAGTGAAGCGGGTAACAGGGGGATTGACACCTTC
TRBJ2-1,TRBV5-1,-,many,CASSLGSQYNEQFF,TGCGCCAGCAGCTTGGGCAGTCAATACAATGAGCAGTTCTTC
TRBJ2-3,TRBV2,-,many,CASSVTQGDTQYF,TGTGCCAGCAGTGTAACTCAGGGAGATACGCAGTATTTT